This T cell receptor (beta chain) is from a study of blood T cell repertoires in COVID-19. Study details: Samples of COVID-19 (acute and convalescent) were obtained from the United States, Italy and Spain.

Methods used by the authors: Using reference gene primer amplification, nucleated cell counts were estimated. Assay used: immunoSEQ multiplex PCR; TCRdb lists only in-frame clones, some missing. V and J calls and clone size are as listed in that table; D and trimming were resolved from the DNA. The table has about 47,000 clones, about 63% seen once; the top ten hold 7.5% to 9%. This CDR3 has 12 amino acids. Trimming shortened V by 2 bases and J by 8 bases, and 9 bases separated the two germline ends. The germline CDR1 and CDR2 sequences are MNHNY and SVGAGI (reference sequence). Sequenced material: peripheral blood. The chain joins TRBV6-6 to TRBJ1-2; unclear D gene. The clonotype originates from a woman between 70 and 85 years old with acute or convalescent COVID-19. CDR3 bases: TGTGCCAGCAGTTACCCCTCGGGGGGCTACACCTTC. Protein product: CASSYPSGGYTF.